These T cell receptor beta chains were read from a single sample in a study of cytomegalovirus exposure and HLA in healthy donors. Repertoires were generated with immunoSEQ multiplex PCR, while TCRdb's copy carries only in-frame clones and drops some. The data contain tens of thousands of clones, approximately 71% of them seen just once; the ten biggest clones take up under 45%. The sequenced material came from PBMCs. These receptors originate from a man in his forties in good health and CMV-seropositive. Each CDR3 is given with its conserved first and last residue. A D gene is named only where the DNA matches it firmly. Clone size, where shown, is once, few, many, or a class for clones that have expanded.

>-|TRBV9|-|TRBJ1-2
TGTGCCAGCAGCGTAGGGGGCGCCCTTGGCTATGGCTACACCTTC
CASSVGGALGYGYTF
>TRBD2|TRBV6-5|once|TRBJ2-7
TGTGCCAGCAGTCTCGTAGCGGGGGGTAGATACGAGCAGTACTTC
CASSLVAGGRYEQYF
>TRBD1|TRBV27|once|TRBJ2-1
TGTGCCAGCAGGGACAGGGGGAAAGGGAATGAGCAGTTCTTC
CASRDRGKGNEQFF
>TRBD1|TRBV19|-|TRBJ2-7
TGTGCCAGTAGGCAGGGACAGGAGATATCCTACGAGCAGTACTTC
CASRQGQEISYEQYF
>TRBD1|TRBV9|-|TRBJ2-5
TGTGCCAGCAGCGACGACAGGGCACTGTACTTC
CASSDDRALYF
>TRBD1|TRBV7-3|-|TRBJ2-2
TGTGCCAGCAGCCCCTGGACAGGGGGCAAAAGGGGGGAGCTGTTTTTT
CASSPWTGGKRGELFF
>-|TRBV29-1|-|TRBJ1-1
TGCAGCGTTTTTTCTACTGGGACTCCCTTCTTT
CSVFSTGTPFF
>TRBD2|TRBV11-1|-|TRBJ2-1
TGTGCCAGCACCGGGACTAGCGGGGGACGCGACAATGAGCAGTTCTTC
CASTGTSGGRDNEQFF
>-|TRBV18|once|TRBJ2-5
TGTGCCAGCTCGCCCCGGGGGGCGGAAGAGACCCAGTACTTC
CASSPRGAEETQYF
>-|TRBV5-4|few|TRBJ1-2
TGTGCCAGCAGCTTGATTTTGGGCGGGAGCGGCTACACCTTC
CASSLILGGSGYTF
>-|TRBV6-1|-|TRBJ1-6
TGTGCCATTAACAGGGTGCTCAATTCACCCCTCCACTTT
CAINRVLNSPLHF
>-|TRBV6-1|few|TRBJ2-3
TGTGCCAGCAGTGAACAAGACGAAGGGGCGAATACGCAGTATTTT
CASSEQDEGANTQYF
>TRBD1|TRBV29-1|-|TRBJ2-2
TGCAGCTATGACAGGGGAAACACCGGGGAGCTGTTTTTT
CSYDRGNTGELFF
>-|TRBV12-5|few|TRBJ1-5
TGTGCTAGTGGTCCCTCCACCCTACAGCCCCAGCATTTT
CASGPSTLQPQHF
>-|TRBV6-6|-|TRBJ1-1
TGTGCCAGCAGTTACGGCCTTGGGGGGAAGGACACTGAAGCTTTCTTT
CASSYGLGGKDTEAFF
>-|TRBV9|-|TRBJ1-4
TGTGCCAGCAGCCCCACCGGGACTTATAATGAAAAACTGTTTTTT
CASSPTGTYNEKLFF
>-|TRBV5-1|-|TRBJ2-5
TGCGCCAGCAGCTTGCTCACGGAAGAGACCCAGTACTTC
CASSLLTEETQYF
>TRBD1|TRBV19|once|TRBJ1-2
TGTGCCAGTAGTGAGACAGGGGTCGGCTACACCTTC
CASSETGVGYTF
>TRBD1|TRBV7-9|-|TRBJ1-3
TGTGCCAGCAGCCTGGGACAGGTGGAGGGCACCATATATTTT
CASSLGQVEGTIYF
>-|TRBV5-5|few|TRBJ1-3
TGTGCCAGCAGCTTACTGACAGCCTCTGGAAACACCATATATTTT
CASSLLTASGNTIYF
>-|TRBV5-6|few|TRBJ1-5
TGTGCCAGCAGCTCGTGGACAGACATGATCAGCAATCAGCCCCAGCATTTT
CASSSWTDMISNQPQHF
>-|TRBV5-4|-|TRBJ2-7
TGTGCCAGCAGCTGTGTGACAGAAACCTACGAGCAGTACTTC
CASSCVTETYEQYF